This T cell receptor (beta chain) was retrieved from a study of cytomegalovirus exposure and HLA in healthy donors. CDR1 and CDR2 (germline): SGHTA, FQGTGA. The CDR3 runs 14 residues. The germline V and J ends were trimmed by 5 bases and 4 bases, with 14 bases remaining between them. The data were produced by immunoSEQ multiplex PCR, yet TCRdb's version contains in-frame clones alone and is incomplete. The data show 160,000 or so clones, approximately 88% seen once. Sequencing was done on a sample of PBMCs. The V call is TRBV7-3, the J call TRBJ1-2; TRBD1 might be the D (5 bases). The sequence came from a man aged 30-40 years in good health and CMV-seropositive. CDR3 nucleotide sequence: TGTGCCAGCAGCGGAGGGGAAGGGGCCTATGGCTACACCTTC. Translating gives CASSGGEGAYGYTF. Variable domain in full (rest from reference TRBV7-3 and TRBJ1-2): GAGVSQTPSNKVTEKGKYVELRCDPISGHTALYWYRQSLGQGPEFLIYFQGTGAADDSGLPNDRFFAVRPEGSVSTLKIQRTERGDSAVYLCASSGGEGAYGYTFGSGTRLTVV.